Shown below are 16 T cell receptor beta chains from a single sample sequenced in a study of shared clonotypes between healthy human individuals. Sequencing used immunoSEQ multiplex PCR; TCRdb keeps in-frame clones, though not all of them. Of some 2 million clones listed, about 95% are singletons. Cells designated naive CD8 were CD45RO-negative and were positively selected for CCR7, with terminally differentiated effector memory CD45RA+ cells excluded. Input material: naive CD8+ T cells sorted from blood. These receptors came from a young man in good health.

The rearrangement links TRBV30 to TRBJ2-7; D is possibly TRBD2 (5 bases). The ends were cut back, 4 bases at V and 3 bases at J, with 16 bases in the middle. The length of the CDR3 is 14 residues. CDR1 GTSNPN and CDR2 SVGIG come from the germline V gene (reference sequence). Here the CDR3 reads CAWTPTGSLYEQYF. The CDR3, as DNA: TGTGCCTGGACTCCTACGGGGTCCCTCTACGAGCAGTACTTC.

This rearrangement joins TRBV4-1 to TRBJ2-7; no definite D call. The CDR3 sequence is 15 residues long. Germline assignment: CDR1 MGHRA and CDR2 YSYEKL. Trimming removed 0 bases at V and 1 base at J, with 10 bases between. The CDR3 spells CASSQEFWGSYEQYF. Written as DNA, the CDR3 is TGCGCCAGCAGCCAAGAGTTCTGGGGATCCTACGAGCAGTACTTC.

The V gene is TRBV5-1, the J gene TRBJ1-4; weak D call: TRBD1 (5 bases). V was clipped by 1 base and J by 0 bases, with 13 bases between them. The germline CDR1 and CDR2 sequences are SGHRS and YFSETQ. CDR3 length: 17 residues. The CDR3 bases are TGCGCCAGCAGCTTGAACCTAGGGACTGCAACTAATGAAAAACTGTTTTTT. Translated: CASSLNLGTATNEKLFF.

The rearrangement joins TRBV27 to TRBJ2-3; 7 nucleotides match TRBD2. CDR3 length: 15 amino acids. J lost 4 bases, V lost 3 bases, and 7 bases had no gene match. Germline V gene sequence: CDR1 MNHEY, CDR2 SMNVEV (reference sequence). As DNA, the CDR3 is TGTGCCAGCAGTTTGGTGGGGGGGGAGGCAGATACGCAGTATTTT. Translating gives CASSLVGGEADTQYF.

The chain uses TRBV27 and TRBJ2-1; TRBD2 agrees at 8 bases. The length of the CDR3 is 17 residues. V gave up 4 bases and J gave up 1 base; unmatched junction bases: 9. From germline, CDR1 is MNHEY and CDR2 SMNVEV (reference sequence). The CDR3 reads CASSSGPGLGSYNEQFF. Written as DNA, the CDR3 is TGTGCCAGCAGTTCCGGACCGGGACTAGGGTCCTACAATGAGCAGTTCTTC.

This chain uses TRBV21-1 with TRBJ1-1; the table's D call, TRBD1, was not checked against the DNA. TRBV21-1 is noted as a pseudogene. The length of the CDR3 is 17 residues. Here the CDR3 DNA reads TGTGCCAGCAGCAAAAGGAGGAACAGGGGGCAAGTGACTGAAGCTTTCTTT. It encodes CASSKRRNRGQVTEAFF.

The rearrangement joins TRBV11-2 to TRBJ2-7; no clear D gene. CDR3 size: 13 residues. Between the trimmed V and J ends, which lost 0 bases and 1 base, there was a span of 4 bases. Germline V gene lookup returns CDR1 SGHAT and CDR2 FQNNGV. In DNA form, the CDR3 reads TGTGCCAGCAGCTTAGAGTCTTCCTACGAGCAGTACTTC. This codes for CASSLESSYEQYF. The full variable domain, completed using reference TRBV11-2 and TRBJ2-7, is EAGVAQSPRYKIIEKRQSVAFWCNPISGHATLYWYQQILGQGPKLLIQFQNNGVVDDSQLPKDRFSAERLKGVDSTLKIQPAKLEDSAVYLCASSLESSYEQYFGPGTRLTVT.

This clone was detected once. This chain connects TRBV7-8 to TRBJ2-2; D possibly uses TRBD1 or TRBD2 (5 bases each). Trimming took off 3 bases at V and 6 bases at J, with 14 bases between the two ends. Germline V gene sequence: CDR1 SGHVS, CDR2 FQNEAQ. The length of the CDR3 is 15 residues. The CDR3, as DNA: TGTGCCAGCAGCTTCCGAGGGGAGTGGGCCGGGGAGCTGTTTTTT. Translation gives CASSFRGEWAGELFF.

The V and J genes are TRBV6-5 and TRBJ2-5, with 10 nucleotides matching TRBD1. The last part of the DNA fits TRBJ2-7 better; the J call may be wrong. Germline CDR1 and CDR2: MNHEY and SVGAGI. There are 14 residues in the CDR3. The CDR3 coding sequence is TGTGCCAGCAGTTATGGGGACAGGGGCTACGAGCAGTACTTC. Its translation: CASSYGDRGYEQYF.

The chain carries TRBV28 and TRBJ2-3, with 9 bases that match TRBD2. The V gene's germline CDR1 is MDHEN and CDR2 SYDVKM. Germline trimming cut 6 bases from V and 1 base from J; bases unmatched to any gene: 11. CDR3 length: 17 amino acids. CDR3 coding DNA: TGTGCCAGCAGCCCTACTCACCGGACTAGCGGCACAGATACGCAGTATTTT. Amino acid sequence: CASSPTHRTSGTDTQYF.

This chain joins TRBV10-1 and TRBJ1-4; D is ambiguous. The CDR3 runs 15 residues. CDR1 is WNHNN, CDR2 SYGVQD, per germline (reference sequence). V gave up 0 bases and J gave up 4 bases, with 9 bases separating them. The CDR3 is CASSESTSGNEKLFF. The CDR3, as DNA: TGCGCCAGCAGTGAGTCGACGTCGGGTAATGAAAAACTGTTTTTT.

V is TRBV19 and J is TRBJ1-5; D unresolved. V lost 3 bases and J 7 bases, leaving 19 bases between the germline ends. In germline, CDR1 is LNHDA, CDR2 SQIVND (reference sequence). The CDR3 consists of 16 residues. This CDR3 is CASSMFGLGGWQPQHF. In DNA form, the CDR3 reads TGTGCCAGTAGTATGTTTGGTTTAGGAGGTTGGCAGCCCCAGCATTTT.

The J gene is TRBJ2-7, the V gene TRBV4-3, with 9 nucleotides matching TRBD2. The CDR3 runs 14 residues. With 4 bases clipped from V and 7 bases from J, the junction kept 8 bases outside the gene matches. Germline CDR1 LGHNA, CDR2 YSLEER. This chain's CDR3 is CASSPSGKFREQYF. CDR3 nucleotides: TGCGCCAGCAGCCCTAGCGGGAAGTTTAGGGAGCAGTACTTC.

The V and J genes are TRBV27 and TRBJ2-1, with 7 bases aligning to TRBD2. CDR1 and CDR2 from the germline V gene are MNHEY and SMNVEV (reference sequence). Losses at the gene ends were 5 bases for V and 5 bases for J; bases not matched to a gene: 12. The CDR3 consists of 16 residues. Here the CDR3 DNA reads TGTGCCAGCAGTCTTGATGCTAGCGGCGGTAACAATGAGCAGTTCTTC. Its translation: CASSLDASGGNNEQFF.

The rearrangement uses TRBV5-4 and TRBJ2-5, with D uncertain. Trimming removed 3 bases from V and 1 base from J, with 7 bases in between. Germline loops: CDR1 SGHNT, CDR2 YYREEE (reference sequence). The length of the CDR3 is 13 residues. CDR3 protein: CASSSRPQETQYF. CDR3 DNA sequence: TGTGCCAGCAGCTCCCGGCCCCAAGAGACCCAGTACTTC.

The rearrangement uses TRBV25-1 and TRBJ2-2; D remains unclear. V was shortened by 1 base and J by 0 bases, with 6 bases between the two germline ends. CDR1 and CDR2 from the germline V gene are MGHDK and SYGVNS. The CDR3 consists of 15 residues. CDR3: CASSESDANTGELFF. The CDR3 DNA sequence: TGTGCCAGCAGTGAATCGGACGCGAACACCGGGGAGCTGTTTTTT.